Following are 29 T cell receptor beta chains from one sample sequenced in a study of cytomegalovirus exposure and HLA in healthy donors. Primers: 60 Vbeta forward and 13 Jbeta reverse. Here immunoSEQ multiplex PCR was the method, and the copy in TCRdb shows in-frame clones only, minus some. The table lists about 150,000 clones, around 84% of them singletons. The specimen was PBMCs. The origin of the receptors is a woman aged 40 to 50 in good health and CMV-seropositive.

The chain carries TRBV28 and TRBJ2-1, with 10 bases that match TRBD2. The junction had 8 bases not matched to a gene; V was cut back by 8 bases and J by 10 bases. Germline lookup yields CDR1 MDHEN and CDR2 SYDVKM. This CDR3 is 13 amino acids long. CDR3 protein: CASGERGGREQFF. The CDR3 DNA reads TGTGCCAGCGGGGAGCGGGGGGGAAGAGAGCAGTTCTTC.

This clone has a single count. The V and J genes are TRBV5-1 and TRBJ2-7, with D tentatively TRBD1 (6 bases). Per germline, CDR1 SGHRS and CDR2 YFSETQ. This CDR3 is 13 amino acids long. V lost 0 bases to trimming and J lost 5 bases, with 9 bases between them. CDR3 coding DNA: TGCGCCAGCAGCTTGGTCCAGGGGCACGAGCAGTACTTC. This gives the protein CASSLVQGHEQYF.

The chain couples TRBV19 to TRBJ2-3; 8 bases agree with TRBD2. The germline V gene has CDR1 LNHDA and CDR2 SQIVND (reference sequence). J was trimmed by 4 bases and V by 4 bases; bases with no gene match: 4. The CDR3 totals 14 residues. The CDR3 loop is CASSKKRESDTQYF. The CDR3 nucleotides read TGTGCCAGTAGTAAAAAGCGGGAGTCAGATACGCAGTATTTT.

V and J are TRBV2 and TRBJ1-5; no reliable D call. Trimming shortened V by 7 bases and J by 5 bases, and 12 bases separated the two germline ends. Germline assignment: CDR1 SNHLY and CDR2 FYNNEI. The CDR3 runs to 13 residues. The CDR3 here is CASIRDPDQPQHF. CDR3 coding DNA: TGTGCCAGCATCCGGGATCCCGATCAGCCCCAGCATTTT.

The chain joins TRBV5-4 to TRBJ1-5, with TRBD1 as a possible D gene (6 bases). Germline assignment: CDR1 SGHNT and CDR2 YYREEE (reference sequence). The V end was cut by 2 bases, the J end by 2 bases, with 20 bases between. This CDR3 contains 18 residues. For the CDR3, the DNA is TGTGCCAGCAGCTTTACAAATATCCAGGGGAGCGGCAATCAGCCCCAGCATTTT. It specifies CASSFTNIQGSGNQPQHF.

This clone was observed a single time. The J gene is TRBJ2-1, the V gene TRBV19; D gene unclear. V lost 3 bases and J lost 5, with 11 bases in between. The length of the CDR3 is 14 residues. Germline values: CDR1 LNHDA, CDR2 SQIVND (reference sequence). The CDR3 reads CASSILGWDNEQFF. The CDR3 DNA reads TGTGCCAGTAGTATCTTGGGCTGGGACAATGAGCAGTTCTTC.

CDR3 protein: CASSYSSTEPVRGYTF. For the CDR3, the DNA is TGTGCCAGCAGTTACTCATCGACAGAACCCGTTCGGGGCTACACCTTC. The rearrangement uses TRBV6-5 and TRBJ1-2; tentative D call: TRBD1 (5 bases). Germline V gives CDR1 MNHEY, CDR2 SVGAGI. This CDR3 contains 16 residues. V dropped 0 bases and J dropped 8 bases, with 19 bases sitting between them.

The chain is built from TRBV7-9 and TRBJ2-7, with 8 bases identical to TRBD1. CDR1 and CDR2 (germline): SEHNR, FQNEAQ (reference sequence). The CDR3 runs to 14 residues. V lost 4 bases to trimming and J lost 5 bases; unmatched junction nucleotides: 7. The CDR3: CASSSPDRDDEQYF. The CDR3 DNA is TGTGCCAGCAGCTCGCCGGACAGGGACGACGAGCAGTACTTC.

This chain links TRBV7-9 with TRBJ2-1; TRBD2 matches at 7 bases. The CDR3 has 16 amino acids. Trimming took 5 bases from V and 0 from J; bases not matched to a gene: 7. CDR1 is SEHNR, CDR2 FQNEAQ, per germline (reference sequence). The CDR3 region has the DNA TGTGCCAGCAGCCCGCCTAGCGGCAGCTCCTACAATGAGCAGTTCTTC. This encodes CASSPPSGSSYNEQFF.

The J gene is TRBJ2-5, the V gene TRBV28; D is uncertain. Trimming took off 2 bases at V and 5 bases at J, with 9 bases between the two ends. The CDR3 loop spans 13 amino acids. The V gene's germline CDR1 is MDHEN and CDR2 SYDVKM. The CDR3 is CASSLEEKETQYF. The CDR3 DNA reads TGTGCCAGCAGTTTAGAGGAGAAGGAGACCCAGTACTTC.

This chain uses TRBV5-6 with TRBJ1-4; D perhaps matches TRBD1 (5 bases). With 4 bases removed from V and 10 bases from J, the gap between germline ends came to 17 bases. CDR3 length: 14 residues. The germline gives CDR1 SGHDT, CDR2 YYEEEE. This CDR3 reads CASSRWGRAGKLFF. Here the CDR3 DNA reads TGTGCCAGCAGCCGTTGGGGCCGAGCCGGAAAACTGTTTTTT.

Written as DNA, the CDR3 is TGTGCCAGTAGTATGGGGGGGGTGCAGCCCCAGCATTTT. Its translation is CASSMGGVQPQHF. V gene TRBV19 combines with J gene TRBJ1-5, with D possibly being TRBD1 (5 bases). Germline loops: CDR1 LNHDA, CDR2 SQIVND (reference sequence). Trimming removed 3 bases from V and 7 bases from J, with 10 bases in between. The CDR3 covers 13 residues.

The rearrangement links TRBV19 to TRBJ2-7, with TRBD2 as a possible D gene (6 bases). The germline V gene has CDR1 LNHDA and CDR2 SQIVND (reference sequence). The CDR3 has 14 amino acids. The V and J ends lost 6 bases and 4 bases respectively, with 16 bases between them. CDR3 protein: CASRSTGGTYEQYF. CDR3 sequence (DNA): TGTGCCAGTAGATCGACGGGCGGGACTTACGAGCAGTACTTC.

The sample holds a few counts of this clone. This sequence joins TRBV28 and TRBJ2-7, with 8 bases that match TRBD1. Looked up from germline, CDR1 is MDHEN and CDR2 is SYDVKM. The CDR3 runs to 13 residues. Germline trimming cut 6 bases from V and 3 bases from J; bases unmatched to any gene: 4. Written as DNA, the CDR3 is TGTGCCAGCAGCGCCGGGACAGGCTACGAGCAGTACTTC. Amino acid sequence: CASSAGTGYEQYF.

The V call is TRBV5-4, the J call TRBJ1-4; tentative D call: TRBD1 (6 bases). Per the germline V gene, CDR1 is SGHNT and CDR2 is YYREEE (reference sequence). The CDR3 contains 12 residues. Trimming took 2 bases from V and 8 from J, leaving 7 bases between them. The CDR3 DNA sequence: TGTGCCAGCAGCTTTAGGGGGGAAAAACTGTTTTTT. Protein product: CASSFRGEKLFF.

The chain joins TRBV7-2 to TRBJ2-5, with a weak D call TRBD1 (6 bases). This CDR3 has 12 residues. The germline V gene has CDR1 SGHTA and CDR2 FQGNSA. Trimming removed 3 bases from V and 4 bases from J, with 6 bases in between. For the CDR3, the DNA is TGTGCCAGCAGCTTGGACAGAGAGACCCAGTACTTC. Translated: CASSLDRETQYF.

V gene TRBV2 combines with J gene TRBJ1-1, with D perhaps TRBD1 (5 bases). The germline V gene has CDR1 SNHLY and CDR2 FYNNEI. V lost 6 bases, J lost 1 base, and 9 bases lay in between. This CDR3 spans 13 amino acids. The CDR3 here is CASRVDRNTEAFF. DNA of the CDR3: TGTGCCAGCAGAGTCGACAGGAACACTGAAGCTTTCTTT. Combining the CDR3 with reference TRBV2 and TRBJ1-1 gives the whole variable domain EPEVTQTPSHQVTQMGQEVILRCVPISNHLYFYWYRQILGQKVEFLVSFYNNEISEKSEIFDDQFSVERPDGSNFTLKIRSTKLEDSAMYFCASRVDRNTEAFFGQGTRLTVV.

This clone was seen just once. The chain is built from TRBV7-8 and TRBJ1-2, with a weak D call TRBD1 (6 bases). Germline CDR1 and CDR2: SGHVS and FQNEAQ. With 5 bases removed from V and 2 bases from J, the gap between germline ends came to 18 bases. The CDR3 is made up of 16 amino acids. DNA for the CDR3: TGTGCCAGCAGCCTAAACCGAGACAGGTCGAACTATGGCTACACCTTC. This gives the protein CASSLNRDRSNYGYTF.

The chain has TRBV6-5 and TRBJ2-1, with a tentative D call TRBD2 (6 bases). The CDR3 runs 14 residues. Germline V gene sequence: CDR1 MNHEY, CDR2 SVGAGI. The V gene lost 2 bases and the J gene lost 15 bases, with 20 bases spanning the gap. CDR3 sequence (DNA): TGTGCCAGCAGTTACCTGGCGGGGCCCGCCGGCCCGTTCTTC. Protein sequence: CASSYLAGPAGPFF.

This chain uses TRBV5-1 with TRBJ2-7; 9 nucleotides match TRBD1. The CDR3 runs to 15 residues. The junction had 11 bases not matched to a gene; V was cut back by 4 bases and J by 6 bases. Germline assignment: CDR1 SGHRS and CDR2 YFSETQ. Here the CDR3 DNA reads TGCGCCAGCAGCCCCCTCGGGACAGGGCGCGGCGAGCAGTACTTC. Amino acids: CASSPLGTGRGEQYF.

The rearrangement joins TRBV9 to TRBJ2-3; possibly TRBD2 for D (6 bases). This CDR3 is 13 amino acids long. CDR1 and CDR2 from the germline V gene are SGDLS and YYNGEE. Trimming took 9 bases from V and 11 from J, leaving 22 bases between them. The CDR3 DNA is TGTGCCACCGCCACAACTAGCTTCTCCGAGCAGTATTTT. It specifies CATATTSFSEQYF. The full variable domain, its missing parts supplied by reference TRBV9 and TRBJ2-3, is DSGVTQTPKHLITATGQRVTLRCSPRSGDLSVYWYQQSLDQGLQFLIQYYNGEERAKGNILERFSAQQFPDLHSELNLSSLELGDSALYFCATATTSFSEQYFGPGTRLTVL.

A single count supports this clone. The rearrangement links TRBV6-1 to TRBJ2-7; 10 bases are a match to TRBD2. The CDR3 is made up of 15 amino acids. V lost 7 bases to trimming and J lost 4 bases; unmatched junction nucleotides: 10. CDR1 and CDR2 from the germline V gene are MNHNS and SASEGT. CDR3 DNA: TGTGCCAGCACCCCCCTGGGTAGCGGGAGGTACGAGCAGTACTTC. This sequence encodes CASTPLGSGRYEQYF.

V and J are TRBV7-2 and TRBJ2-3, with D perhaps TRBD2 (7 bases). Trimming removed 2 bases at V and 4 bases at J, with 10 bases between. From germline, CDR1 is SGHTA and CDR2 FQGNSA. The CDR3 length is 14 residues. CDR3 in amino acids: CASSLWGGPDTQYF. The CDR3, as DNA: TGTGCCAGCAGCTTATGGGGGGGGCCAGATACGCAGTATTTT. The entire variable domain, with the rest obtained from reference TRBV7-2 and TRBJ2-3, is as follows: GAGVSQSPSNKVTEKGKDVELRCDPISGHTALYWYRQSLGQGLEFLIYFQGNSAPDKSGLPSDRFSAERTGGSVSTLTIQRTQQEDSAVYLCASSLWGGPDTQYFGPGTRLTVL.

Regarding this clone: This CDR3 is also generated by other DNA sequences in the sample. The chain employs TRBV7-9 and TRBJ2-7, with D possibly matching TRBD2 (5 bases). Trimming removed 0 bases at V and 4 bases at J, with 7 bases between. The length of the CDR3 is 13 residues. In germline, CDR1 is SEHNR, CDR2 FQNEAQ (reference sequence). The CDR3 here is CASSLAGGYEQYF. CDR3 bases: TGTGCCAGCAGCTTAGCCGGAGGATACGAGCAGTACTTC.

The chain couples TRBV19 to TRBJ1-2, with a possible D match to TRBD1 (6 bases). The germline V and J ends were trimmed by 7 bases and 4 bases, with 10 bases remaining between them. Looked up from germline, CDR1 is LNHDA and CDR2 is SQIVND (reference sequence). This CDR3 comprises 12 residues. CDR3 residues: CASKDSFYGYTF. CDR3 bases: TGTGCCAGTAAGGACAGCTTCTATGGCTACACCTTC.

To note about this clone: The junction differs from germline at one of its ends, possibly a read error. The chain joins TRBV4-1 to TRBJ2-1; perhaps TRBD1 as D (6 bases). This CDR3 contains 15 residues. CDR1 and CDR2 (germline): MGHRA, YSYEKL. CDR3 DNA: TGCGCCAGCAGTCAAGACGACAGGAGTTTGAATGAGCAGTTCTTC. Amino acids: CASSQDDRSLNEQFF.

Points on this clone: Its ends do not fully match the called genes, so a read error is possible. The V call is TRBV28, the J call TRBJ2-3; 9 bases align to TRBD1. This CDR3 has 16 amino acids. CDR1 is MDHEN and CDR2 is SYDVKM in the germline V gene. CDR3 amino acids: CASSSTGTGWADAQYF. DNA of the CDR3: TGTGCCAGCAGCTCAACCGGGACAGGGTGGGCAGATGCGCAGTATTTT.

J is TRBJ2-1 and V is TRBV25-1; 8 nucleotides match TRBD2. This CDR3 region has 16 residues. J gave up 7 bases and V 1 base, and 9 bases lay outside the gene matches. CDR1 and CDR2 (germline): MGHDK, SYGVNS. The CDR3 region has the DNA TGTGCCAGCAGTGAATGGGGAGCGGGAGCAAGGAATGAGCAGTTCTTC. Its protein is CASSEWGAGARNEQFF.

The DNA of the CDR3 is TGTGCCAGCAGCTTTGGCCATAGCAATCAGCCCCAGCATTTT. Amino acid sequence: CASSFGHSNQPQHF. The chain joins TRBV5-8 to TRBJ1-5; no clear D. The V and J ends lost 2 bases and 0 bases respectively, with 6 bases between them. CDR3 length equals 14 residues. Germline-derived CDR1 and CDR2 are SGHTS and YDEGEE.